This T cell receptor beta chain was profiled in a study of shared clonotypes between healthy human individuals. Study-level results: Of the naive CD4 clonotypes, around 4.9% were shared across several donors. The study's rarefaction showed incomplete sorted-subset sequencing despite large depth.

TCRdb keeps only in-frame clones here, not all; method: immunoSEQ multiplex PCR. The repertoire holds just over 2,000,000 clones, approximately 94% seen once, with around 1.1% in the top ten. Positively selected for CCR7, the CD45RO-negative cells used as naive CD8 cells excluded terminally differentiated effector memory CD45RA+ cells. Concerning this clone: Its matching antigen is unknown.

Trimming shortened V by 11 bases and J by 11 bases, and 27 bases separated the two germline ends. Germline CDR1 reads MGHDK; CDR2 reads SYGVNS. The CDR3 is made up of 14 amino acids. The V gene is TRBV25-1, the J gene TRBJ1-2, with D perhaps TRBD1 (6 bases). This TCR was recovered from a man between 18 and 29 years old in good health. The sample comprised naive CD8+ T cells sorted from blood. As DNA, the CDR3 is TGTGCCGCCCGGGGGGCAGGTCGGGGTTTTGATTACACCTTC. Translating gives CAARGAGRGFDYTF.